This paragraph covers one T cell receptor beta chain sequence. The data were taken from a study of T cell changes during pregnancy in multiple sclerosis. Produced via immunoSEQ multiplex PCR; TCRdb's table is partial and in-frame only. Of about 73,000 clones detected, around 94% appear once; the ten largest clones hold less than 3.5%. Germline assignment: CDR1 LGHNA and CDR2 YNFKEQ. J gave up 4 bases and V 4 bases, and 8 bases lay outside the gene matches. The CDR3 runs to 17 residues. This chain joins TRBV4-2 and TRBJ2-2; TRBD2 matches 11 bases. The source was peripheral blood, collected in the third trimester of pregnancy. This clonotype originated in a female donor in good health, enrolled as a control in a pregnancy study. The CDR3 sequence: CASSRDASGGPTGELFF. The DNA of the CDR3 is TGTGCCAGCAGCCGGGACGCTAGCGGGGGGCCCACCGGGGAGCTGTTTTTT.